A selection of T cell receptor beta chains follows, all from one sample in a study of B cell selection in AIRE deficiency. Profiled with immunoSEQ multiplex PCR; TCRdb holds only in-frame clones, not every one. In the table there are 20,000 to 25,000 clones, 90% to 98% of which are singletons. The sample comprised CD4+CD127+ conventional T cells sorted from PBMCs. All receptors derive from a human donor in good health. CDR3s include the opening cysteine and the closing phenylalanine or tryptophan. D genes are given only for firm matches. Clone size is not always given. Where it is, it says once, few, many or a class for expanded clones.

>NA|NA|TRBJ2-3|TRBV2
TGTGCCAGCAGTGATAATATAAGGGTTCGGACAGATACGCAGTATTTT
CASSDNIRVRTDTQYF
>NA|TRBD2|TRBJ2-3|TRBV5-1
TGCGCCAGCAGCTTTAGCGGGAGCGGTACAGATACGCAGTATTTT
CASSFSGSGTDTQYF
>NA|NA|TRBJ1-5|TRBV28
TGTGCCAGCAGTTTATTAGGGGAAAGCAATCAGCCCCAGCATTTT
CASSLLGESNQPQHF
>NA|NA|TRBJ2-7|TRBV4-2
TGTGCCAGCAGCCATTGGGGGTCCTCGGGGGAGCAGTACTTC
CASSHWGSSGEQYF
>NA|NA|TRBJ1-5|TRBV28
TGTGCCAGCAGTTTCCTAGCTCAGCCCCAGCATTTT
CASSFLAQPQHF
>NA|TRBD1|TRBJ2-3|TRBV6-1
TGTGCCAGCAGTTTCCGGGACAGGGTAACAGATACGCAGTATTTT
CASSFRDRVTDTQYF
>NA|NA|TRBJ2-7|TRBV7-2
TGTGCCAGCAGCTTATCCTCAGCGGGCCCCTACGAGCAGTACTTC
CASSLSSAGPYEQYF
>NA|NA|TRBJ2-1|TRBV7-9
TGTGCCAGCAGCTTTAAAAGGACAGCGAACAATGAGCAGTTCTTC
CASSFKRTANNEQFF
>NA|TRBD1|TRBJ1-2|TRBV7-9
TGTGCCAGCAGCTTAGGAGGGGGCGGCTACACCTTC
CASSLGGGGYTF
>NA|NA|TRBJ2-7|TRBV19
TGTGCCAGTAGTAATAGGGCCGGGGCCTACGAGCAGTACTTC
CASSNRAGAYEQYF
>NA|NA|TRBJ1-1|TRBV7-9
TGTGCCAGCAGCTGGGGAGGATCAGAAGCTTTCTTT
CASSWGGSEAFF
>NA|NA|TRBJ2-5|TRBV7-2
TGTGCCAGCAGCTTAGAACTAGCCCAAGAGACCCAGTACTTC
CASSLELAQETQYF
>NA|TRBD1|TRBJ1-6|TRBV6-1
TGTGCCAGCAGGACAGGGACCAATTCACCCCTCCACTTT
CASRTGTNSPLHF
>once|NA|TRBJ2-7|TRBV18
TGTGCCAGCTCACCTTACTCCTACGAGCAGTACTTC
CASSPYSYEQYF
>NA|TRBD2|TRBJ2-3|TRBV6-5
TGTGCCAGCAGTTACCCCCAGGGAGGGGATACGCAGTATTTT
CASSYPQGGDTQYF
>NA|NA|TRBJ1-2|TRBV7-2
TGTGCCAGCAGCTTTGTCACCTCCTATGGCTACACCTTC
CASSFVTSYGYTF
>NA|TRBD1|TRBJ2-7|TRBV4-1
TGCGCCAGCAGCCAAGGAGGGACAGGGAGGTACGAGCAGTACTTC
CASSQGGTGRYEQYF
>NA|NA|TRBJ1-4|TRBV5-6
TGTGCCAGCACCTTTCGGGCAGGGTATAATGAAAAACTGTTTTTT
CASTFRAGYNEKLFF
>NA|NA|TRBJ2-3|TRBV11-3
TGTGCCAGCAGCCGGGGAAGCACAGATACGCAGTATTTT
CASSRGSTDTQYF
>NA|NA|TRBJ2-1|TRBV6-6
TGTGCCAGCAGCGAAAGCTCCTACAATGAGCAGTTCTTC
CASSESSYNEQFF
>NA|TRBD1|TRBJ2-7|TRBV5-1
TGCGCCAGCAGCTTGGGACAGGGTTTCTCCGAGCAGTACTTC
CASSLGQGFSEQYF
>NA|TRBD2|TRBJ2-7|TRBV4-2
TGTGCCAGCAGCCAGCTAGCGGGGGGCGCCTACGAGCAGTACTTC
CASSQLAGGAYEQYF
>NA|NA|TRBJ2-3|TRBV5-1
TGCGCCAGCAGCTGGAATTTTGGGGGCGATGGAGATACGCAGTATTTT
CASSWNFGGDGDTQYF
>NA|TRBD1|TRBJ1-4|TRBV4-1
TGCGCCAGCAGCCAAGAGGACAGGGGGCTTGTGGGTGAAAAACTGTTTTTT
CASSQEDRGLVGEKLFF
>NA|TRBD1|TRBJ1-3|TRBV5-4
TGTGCCAGCAGCCTCGGACAGGGGGCCTCTGGAAACACCATATATTTT
CASSLGQGASGNTIYF
>once|NA|TRBJ2-1|TRBV7-9
TGTGCCAGCAGCTCTAAGGTGGTGCAGGGGAATGAGCAGTTCTTC
CASSSKVVQGNEQFF
>once|NA|TRBJ1-1|TRBV6-1
TGTGCCAGCCGCCACGGGGGACAGAACACTGAAGCTTTCTTT
CASRHGGQNTEAFF
>NA|NA|TRBJ2-7|TRBV18
TGTGCCAGCTCACCGGCCTCGGGACGCCAGGCCTACGAGCAGTACTTC
CASSPASGRQAYEQYF
>NA|NA|TRBJ1-1|TRBV10-3
TGTGCCACCCGATGGAGAGATAGTGAAGCTTTCTTT
CATRWRDSEAFF
>NA|TRBD1|TRBJ2-7|TRBV11-2
TGTGCCAGCAGCTCATATTCGGGACAGTCCTACGAGCAGTACTTC
CASSSYSGQSYEQYF
>NA|TRBD1|TRBJ1-2|TRBV6-1
TGTGCCAGCAGGAAATCCGGGACAGGGATTAGCTACACCTTC
CASRKSGTGISYTF
>NA|NA|TRBJ1-1|TRBV18
TGTGCCAGCTCACCACGGTCCAGTATGAACACTGAAGCTTTCTTT
CASSPRSSMNTEAFF